The rows below give T cell receptor beta chains drawn from one sample of a study of somatic mutations in cytotoxic T cells in rheumatoid arthritis. The data were produced by immunoSEQ multiplex PCR, yet TCRdb's version contains in-frame clones alone and is incomplete. The sample shows under 4,000 clones, over 70% of them seen only once. Material for sequencing was CD8+ T cells sorted from blood. These TCRs come from a woman between 50 and 59 years old with rheumatoid arthritis. CDR3s include the opening cysteine and the closing phenylalanine or tryptophan. Each record gives: V gene, J gene, D gene, clone size, CDR3 DNA, CDR3 protein. A D gene is named only where the DNA matches it firmly. The size of a clone is reported for some rows only, either as once, few or many, or as a class for expanded clones.

V gene: TRBV6-5
J gene: TRBJ1-1
D gene: -
clone size: -
CDR3 DNA: TGTGCCAGCAGTTATGCAGGAAACACTGAAGCTTTCTTT
CDR3 protein: CASSYAGNTEAFF

V gene: TRBV19
J gene: TRBJ2-6
D gene: -
clone size: few
CDR3 DNA: TGTGCCAGTAGTATAAGACAGCACTCTGGGGCCAACGTCCTGACTTTC
CDR3 protein: CASSIRQHSGANVLTF

V gene: TRBV7-9
J gene: TRBJ2-1
D gene: TRBD2
clone size: -
CDR3 DNA: TGTGCCAGCAGCTATCCTCGGACTAGCGGGAGGACCTACAATGAGCAGTTCTTC
CDR3 protein: CASSYPRTSGRTYNEQFF

V gene: TRBV10-3
J gene: TRBJ2-7
D gene: TRBD2
clone size: once
CDR3 DNA: TGTGCCAGTGGACTAGCGGGGGCCTACGAGCAGTACTTC
CDR3 protein: CASGLAGAYEQYF

V gene: TRBV7-6
J gene: TRBJ2-7
D gene: TRBD2
clone size: -
CDR3 DNA: TGTGCCAGCAGCTTATCTCCAACTACCGGCGGGAGCAACGAGCAGTACTTC
CDR3 protein: CASSLSPTTGGSNEQYF

V gene: TRBV5-4
J gene: TRBJ1-2
D gene: -
clone size: -
CDR3 DNA: TGTGCCAGCAGCTTGACAGTCTATGGCTACACCTTC
CDR3 protein: CASSLTVYGYTF

V gene: TRBV10-3
J gene: TRBJ2-7
D gene: TRBD2
clone size: -
CDR3 DNA: TGTGCCATCAGTGGGGCGGGGGGCGCCTACGAGCAGTACTTC
CDR3 protein: CAISGAGGAYEQYF

V gene: TRBV28
J gene: TRBJ2-1
D gene: TRBD2
clone size: -
CDR3 DNA: TGTGCCAGCAGTTGGGACTGGACTAGCGGGAGAGGGGGCTCCTACAATGAGCAGTTCTTC
CDR3 protein: CASSWDWTSGRGGSYNEQFF

V gene: TRBV27
J gene: TRBJ2-1
D gene: TRBD2
clone size: -
CDR3 DNA: TGTGCCAGCACCACATTTCTAGCGGGAGCAAGCGAGCAGTTCTTC
CDR3 protein: CASTTFLAGASEQFF

V gene: TRBV11-2
J gene: TRBJ1-4
D gene: -
clone size: -
CDR3 DNA: TGTGCCAGCAGAGAGAGTCCAGGACAGATTAATGAAAAACTGTTTTTT
CDR3 protein: CASRESPGQINEKLFF

V gene: TRBV28
J gene: TRBJ2-1
D gene: TRBD2
clone size: -
CDR3 DNA: TGTGCCAGCACCTTACTAGCGGGCAGCTCCTACAATGAGCAGTTCTTC
CDR3 protein: CASTLLAGSSYNEQFF

V gene: TRBV6-5
J gene: TRBJ2-7
D gene: -
clone size: -
CDR3 DNA: TGTGCCAGCAGTCCCCGAGACAGATCCTCCTACGAGCAGTACTTC
CDR3 protein: CASSPRDRSSYEQYF

V gene: TRBV19
J gene: TRBJ2-2
D gene: TRBD2
clone size: -
CDR3 DNA: TGTGCCAGTAGTATCTTTTCGACTAGCGGGAGGGTAAGAGGGGAGCTGTTTTTT
CDR3 protein: CASSIFSTSGRVRGELFF

V gene: TRBV7-9
J gene: TRBJ2-1
D gene: TRBD2
clone size: once
CDR3 DNA: TGTGCCAGCAGCTTAGGAGGGAGGGGATACAATGAGCAGTTCTTC
CDR3 protein: CASSLGGRGYNEQFF

V gene: TRBV18
J gene: TRBJ1-2
D gene: -
clone size: -
CDR3 DNA: TGTGCCAGCTCACCACCGGGGGCGCAGGAAAGGTATGGCTACACCTTC
CDR3 protein: CASSPPGAQERYGYTF

V gene: TRBV2
J gene: TRBJ2-1
D gene: -
clone size: -
CDR3 DNA: TGTGCCAGCAGTGAAGCGGTGAGGTACAATGAGCAGTTCTTC
CDR3 protein: CASSEAVRYNEQFF

V gene: TRBV5-6
J gene: TRBJ2-5
D gene: -
clone size: -
CDR3 DNA: TGTGCCAGCAGCTTGGAACAGGTTCAAGAGACCCAGTACTTC
CDR3 protein: CASSLEQVQETQYF

V gene: TRBV28
J gene: TRBJ2-7
D gene: TRBD1
clone size: -
CDR3 DNA: TGTGCCAGCAGTTCCCTCGGACAGGCAAGCTCCTACGAGCAGTACTTC
CDR3 protein: CASSSLGQASSYEQYF

V gene: TRBV19
J gene: TRBJ2-3
D gene: TRBD2
clone size: -
CDR3 DNA: TGTGCCAGTAGTACCTCTAGCGGGAGCACAGATACGCAGTATTTT
CDR3 protein: CASSTSSGSTDTQYF

V gene: TRBV6-5
J gene: TRBJ2-3
D gene: -
clone size: -
CDR3 DNA: TGTGCCAGCAGTTACAGCACCAGCACAGATACGCAGTATTTT
CDR3 protein: CASSYSTSTDTQYF

V gene: TRBV10-3
J gene: TRBJ2-7
D gene: -
clone size: -
CDR3 DNA: TGTGCCATCAGTGAAGAGGAATACTACGAGCAGTACTTC
CDR3 protein: CAISEEEYYEQYF

V gene: TRBV27
J gene: TRBJ2-1
D gene: TRBD1
clone size: -
CDR3 DNA: TGTGCCAGCAGTTCCAGGGGGCGGTCGTACAATGAGCAGTTCTTC
CDR3 protein: CASSSRGRSYNEQFF

V gene: TRBV21-1
J gene: TRBJ1-5
D gene: -
clone size: -
CDR3 DNA: TGTGCCAGCAGCAAGGGTTCCCTCCCCGGCGGCCAGCCCCAGCATTTT
CDR3 protein: CASSKGSLPGGQPQHF

V gene: TRBV4-2
J gene: TRBJ2-1
D gene: TRBD2
clone size: -
CDR3 DNA: TGTGCCAGCAGCCAACTAGCGGGAGGGCACAATGAGCAGTTCTTC
CDR3 protein: CASSQLAGGHNEQFF

V gene: TRBV7-6
J gene: TRBJ2-4
D gene: -
clone size: once
CDR3 DNA: TGTGCCAGCAGCCCTATACAGGGGAGGAGGAACATTCAGTACTTC
CDR3 protein: CASSPIQGRRNIQYF

V gene: TRBV7-3
J gene: TRBJ2-1
D gene: TRBD1
clone size: -
CDR3 DNA: TGTGCCAGCAGCTTAACGCCGGGACAGGGGGATGAGCAGTTCTTC
CDR3 protein: CASSLTPGQGDEQFF

V gene: TRBV6-5
J gene: TRBJ2-2
D gene: TRBD2
clone size: -
CDR3 DNA: TGTGCCAGCAACACCGACGGGGGGAGGGAGCTGTTTTTT
CDR3 protein: CASNTDGGRELFF

V gene: TRBV5-1
J gene: TRBJ2-5
D gene: -
clone size: -
CDR3 DNA: TGCGCCAGCGGGGGGGGGCTTGGGGAGACCCAGTACTTC
CDR3 protein: CASGGGLGETQYF

V gene: TRBV7-6
J gene: TRBJ2-7
D gene: TRBD1
clone size: -
CDR3 DNA: TGTGCCAGCAGCCTCGGGACAGGGGTTAACGAGCAGTACTTC
CDR3 protein: CASSLGTGVNEQYF

V gene: TRBV29-1
J gene: TRBJ2-7
D gene: TRBD2
clone size: few
CDR3 DNA: TGCAGCGTGGAGACTAGCGGGAGCACCTACGAGCAGTACTTC
CDR3 protein: CSVETSGSTYEQYF

V gene: TRBV28
J gene: TRBJ1-2
D gene: -
clone size: -
CDR3 DNA: TGTGCCAGCAGTTTGGGGCCGGCCTATGGCTACACCTTC
CDR3 protein: CASSLGPAYGYTF

V gene: TRBV4-1
J gene: TRBJ1-2
D gene: TRBD1
clone size: -
CDR3 DNA: TGCGCCAGCAGCCTCTTCGGGACAGGGGGCGATGGCTACACCTTC
CDR3 protein: CASSLFGTGGDGYTF

V gene: TRBV2
J gene: TRBJ2-2
D gene: -
clone size: once
CDR3 DNA: TGTGCCAGCACGGCGGGCGGGGAGCTGTTTTTT
CDR3 protein: CASTAGGELFF

V gene: TRBV6-4
J gene: TRBJ2-7
D gene: -
clone size: -
CDR3 DNA: TGTGCCAGCAGTGACTCCGGTTCAGGGCCCTACGAGCAGTACTTC
CDR3 protein: CASSDSGSGPYEQYF

V gene: TRBV28
J gene: TRBJ2-1
D gene: -
clone size: -
CDR3 DNA: TGTGCCAGCAGTTTACTAGTCAGGGCCAATGAGCAGTTCTTC
CDR3 protein: CASSLLVRANEQFF

V gene: TRBV2
J gene: TRBJ2-6
D gene: TRBD1
clone size: -
CDR3 DNA: TGTGCCAGCAGTGGCCAGGGGGTACCCGGGGCCAACGTCCTGACTTTC
CDR3 protein: CASSGQGVPGANVLTF

V gene: TRBV7-9
J gene: TRBJ2-5
D gene: TRBD2
clone size: once
CDR3 DNA: TGTGCCAGCAGCTTACAGTCTAGCGGGTACCAAGAGACCCAGTACTTC
CDR3 protein: CASSLQSSGYQETQYF

V gene: TRBV7-6
J gene: TRBJ1-1
D gene: -
clone size: -
CDR3 DNA: TGTGCCAGCAGCCAAGAGCAGGAGGGCACTGAAGCTTTCTTT
CDR3 protein: CASSQEQEGTEAFF

V gene: TRBV29-1
J gene: TRBJ2-1
D gene: TRBD2
clone size: -
CDR3 DNA: TGCAGCGTTGTAGGACTAGCGGGAGGGCCGAGCTCCTACAATGAGCAGTTCTTC
CDR3 protein: CSVVGLAGGPSSYNEQFF

V gene: TRBV6-5
J gene: TRBJ2-7
D gene: TRBD1
clone size: -
CDR3 DNA: TGTGCCAGCAGTTACGGCACGCTAGGGACAGGCTACGAGCAGTACTTC
CDR3 protein: CASSYGTLGTGYEQYF

V gene: TRBV6-4
J gene: TRBJ2-1
D gene: -
clone size: -
CDR3 DNA: TGTGCCAGCAGTGGGGACGGGAGCCTTTACAATGAGCAGTTCTTC
CDR3 protein: CASSGDGSLYNEQFF